The 5 T cell receptor beta chains reported below all come from one sample, sequenced in a study of Graves' ophthalmopathy and Graves' hyperthyroidism. Amplification targeted the TCR beta CDR3 regions, with RNA transcripts as the source material. First-round RT-PCR with HTBI primers preceded a second-round multiplex PCR. TCRdb processed the multiplex PCR reads anew with MiXCR; each CDR3 protein has one entry. Altogether more than 300,000 distinct CDR3 sequences are present, about 18% being singletons, with the ten largest covering 2.4%. Sequences were obtained from peripheral blood. Every receptor here comes from an adult woman with stable Graves' hyperthyroidism.

At least ten counts were recorded for this clonotype. This chain joins TRBV6-2 or TRBV6-3 and TRBJ1-5; a possible D gene is TRBD1 (6 bases). CDR3 length equals 17 residues. Trimming removed 10 bases from V and 4 bases from J, with 26 bases in between. The V gene's germline CDR1 is MNHEY and CDR2 SVGEGT. In DNA, the CDR3 is TGTGCCACCCCGGGGGGGGTCGTACAGGGATGTAATCAGCCCCAGCATTTT. It yields the protein CATPGGVVQGCNQPQHF.

This clonotype came up many times. The chain carries TRBV7-3 and TRBJ1-1; D is unclear. The V and J ends lost 1 base and 1 base respectively, with 7 bases between them. Germline V gives CDR1 SGHTA, CDR2 FQGTGA. The CDR3 runs 14 residues. In DNA, the CDR3 is TGTGCCAGCAGCTTAAATAATGCGAACACTGAAGCTTTCTTT. Its translation is CASSLNNANTEAFF.

This clonotype was seen many times. J is TRBJ1-1 and V is TRBV12-3 or TRBV12-4; no definite D call. The germline V and J ends were trimmed by 0 bases and 11 bases, with 16 bases remaining between them. The CDR3 extends over 14 amino acids. The CDR3 loop is CASSLAGGSWRAFF. As DNA, the CDR3 is TGTGCCAGCAGTTTAGCGGGAGGGTCCTGGAGGGCTTTCTTT.

This clonotype was found many times. The J gene is TRBJ2-7, the V gene TRBV19, with 9 positions matching TRBD1. V shed 4 bases, J shed 4 bases, and the junction held 5 bases outside the gene matches. The CDR3 is 14 residues long. Germline V gene data show CDR1 as LNHDA and CDR2 as SQIVND (reference sequence). The CDR3 nucleotides read TGTGCCAGTAGTACCCGGGACAGGGTTTACGAGCAGTACTTC. Its protein is CASSTRDRVYEQYF. The complete variable domain, with remaining parts taken from reference TRBV19 and TRBJ2-7, reads DGGITQSPKYLFRKEGQNVTLSCEQNLNHDAMYWYRQDPGQGLRLIYYSQIVNDFQKGDIAEGYSVSREKKESFPLTVTSAQKNPTAFYLCASSTRDRVYEQYFGPGTRLTVT.

This clonotype occurred many times. V is TRBV28 and J is TRBJ2-5; D gene ambiguous. Germline assignment: CDR1 MDHEN and CDR2 SYDVKM. Trimming removed 6 bases at V and 5 bases at J, with 4 bases between. The CDR3 spans 10 residues. The CDR3 reads CASRAETQYF. As DNA, the CDR3 is TGTGCCAGCAGGGCTGAGACCCAGTACTTC.